The clone carrying this TCR beta chain was detected many times. Its target is unknown. The CDR3 goes on 3 residues after the read ends, and that part is filled in from the germline J gene. V shed 6 bases, J shed 4 bases, and the junction held 16 bases outside the gene matches. CDR3 length: 17 residues. Looked up from germline, CDR1 is DFQATT and CDR2 is SNEGSKA (reference sequence). Some clones are missing from TCRdb's copy, which holds only in-frame ones; the method was immunoSEQ multiplex PCR. This sample comprises 40,000 to 45,000 clones, none seen once only. The entry originates in a study of T cell clonality in common variable immunodeficiency. Study outcomes and limitations: CVID subjects had higher TCRbeta clonality than healthy controls, most marked in about a third. Common variable immunodeficiency TCR beta sequences reportedly had fewer deletions and N-nucleotide insertions.

The genes are TRBV20-1 and TRBJ2-1, with 9 bases aligning to TRBD1. The TCR was taken from a person aged 18-69 years in good health. Sequenced: peripheral blood mononuclear cells. Incomplete CDR3 DNA: TGCAGTGCGCAAAGTCAGACAGGGGGTTCTAGGTACAATGAG. This sequence encodes CSAQSQTGGSRYNE. The whole CDR3 reads CSAQSQTGGSRYNEQFF.